This paragraph covers one T cell receptor (beta chain) sequence. This specimen includes other DNA sequences encoding the same CDR3. Across several immunoSEQ plates, the genomic DNA of each subset was split evenly. Sorted subsets were amplified in replicate PCRs using 200 ng DNA, 32,000 or so T cell genomes. TCRdb keeps only in-frame clones here, not all; method: immunoSEQ multiplex PCR. The table lists about 2.2 million clones, about 93% of them singletons. Naive CD8 cells were CD45RO-negative, positively selected for CCR7, excluding terminally differentiated effector memory CD45RA+ cells. The data stem from a study of shared clonotypes between healthy human individuals. The TCR comes from a man between 18 and 35 years old in good health. Some clones in this sample may be carry-over from other donors' samples. Sequencing input: naive CD8+ T cells from PBMCs.

CDR3 protein: CASSSTGGSNQPQHF. The CDR3 DNA reads as TGTGCCAGCAGCTCAACAGGGGGAAGCAATCAGCCCCAGCATTTT. This rearrangement joins TRBV9 to TRBJ1-5; 8 nucleotides match TRBD1. The CDR3 sequence is 15 residues long. The trim removed 4 bases at V and 1 base at J, leaving 4 bases unmatched. From germline, CDR1 is SGDLS and CDR2 YYNGEE. The full variable domain, in which reference TRBV9 and TRBJ1-5 provide the parts outside the CDR3, is DSGVTQTPKHLITATGQRVTLRCSPRSGDLSVYWYQQSLDQGLQFLIQYYNGEERAKGNILERFSAQQFPDLHSELNLSSLELGDSALYFCASSSTGGSNQPQHFGDGTRLSIL.